These T cell receptor beta chains were read from a single sample in a study of regulatory T cells in long-lasting Graves disease. MiXCR, applied by TCRdb to the multiplex PCR reads, yields one record per CDR3 protein. The sample has 400,000 to 500,000 distinct CDR3 sequences, 15% seen once. This same sample was also part of a study on T cells in Graves' hyperthyroidism and ophthalmopathy.

This specimen consisted of peripheral blood mononuclear cells (PBMCs), obtained at new diagnosis, from a patient treated with antithyroid drugs. Receptor source: a woman aged 40 to 50 with Graves disease. Both conserved end residues are part of each CDR3. D genes are given only for firm matches. Clone size is shown for a subset of rows, as once, few, many or a class of expanded clone.

j_call d_call clone_size v_call cdr3_aa cdr3_nt
TRBJ1-4 . many TRBV5-5 CASSPGGTTNEKLFF TGTGCCAGCAGTCCGGGAGGAACAACTAATGAAAAACTGTTTTTT
TRBJ2-2 . few TRBV19 CASSLTGTGRLAAGELFF TGTGCCAGTAGCCTCACCGGGACAGGGAGACTAGCGGCCGGGGAGCTGTTTTTT
TRBJ1-1 . many TRBV11-3 CASSLEGRAGLTEAFF TGTGCCAGCAGCTTAGAGGGTAGGGCAGGGCTCACTGAAGCTTTCTTT
TRBJ2-7 TRBD2 many TRBV28 CASSPRLAGGYEQYF TGTGCCAGCAGTCCACGACTAGCGGGAGGGTACGAGCAGTACTTC
TRBJ2-7 . . TRBV14 CASSLASDEQYF TGTGCCAGCAGCCTGGCGAGTGACGAGCAGTACTTC
TRBJ1-1 . . TRBV24-1 CATRSGSIGMNTEAFF TGTGCCACCAGGTCGGGGTCTATCGGCATGAACACTGAAGCTTTCTTT
TRBJ2-1 TRBD2 many TRBV28 CASALAGGHYNEQFF TGTGCCAGCGCTTTAGCGGGAGGGCACTACAATGAGCAGTTCTTC
TRBJ1-5 TRBD1 many TRBV2 CASSGVGGLSNQPQHF TGTGCCAGCAGTGGGGTAGGGGGCCTAAGCAATCAGCCCCAGCATTTT
TRBJ2-2 . many TRBV7-2 CASSLDIANTGELFF TGTGCCAGCAGCTTAGACATAGCGAACACCGGGGAGCTGTTTTTT
TRBJ2-7 . . TRBV25-1 CASSESGGRQGYEQYF TGTGCCAGCAGTGAATCAGGAGGGAGACAGGGCTACGAGCAGTACTTC
TRBJ1-6 . . TRBV7-2 CASSLVSDSYNSPLHF TGTGCCAGCAGCTTAGTGTCGGACTCCTATAATTCACCCCTCCACTTT
TRBJ2-1 . many TRBV5-1 CASSPLGAGENEQFF TGCGCCAGCAGCCCCTTGGGGGCCGGGGAGAATGAGCAGTTCTTC
TRBJ2-1 TRBD2 many TRBV20-1 CSATSGRAGDEQFF TGCAGTGCGACTAGCGGGAGGGCAGGGGATGAGCAGTTCTTC
TRBJ1-2 . . TRBV29-1 CSVEDRGYGYTF TGCAGCGTCGAAGACAGAGGCTATGGCTACACCTTC
TRBJ2-5 TRBD2 many TRBV2 CASRGGEETQYF TGTGCCAGCAGGGGGGGGGAGGAGACCCAGTACTTC
TRBJ2-7 . many TRBV7-2 CASSLNTRTYEQYF TGTGCCAGCAGCCTTAATACACGAACCTACGAGCAGTACTTC
TRBJ2-1 . many TRBV27 CASSPRLNEQFF TGTGCCAGCAGTCCCAGATTAAATGAGCAGTTCTTC
TRBJ2-7 TRBD1 . TRBV5-4 CASSLTGDGLDEQYF TGTGCCAGCAGCTTAACAGGGGATGGCCTCGACGAGCAGTACTTC
TRBJ1-5 . many TRBV2 CASSEGGGDQPQHF TGTGCCAGCAGTGAAGGGGGGGGGGATCAGCCCCAGCATTTT
TRBJ2-1 . many TRBV7-2 CASSLRRDSYNEQFF TGTGCCAGCAGCTTACGGCGGGACTCCTACAATGAGCAGTTCTTC
TRBJ2-1 TRBD2 . TRBV4-1 CASSQVVSGTSYNEQFF TGCGCCAGCAGCCAAGTTGTTAGCGGGACCTCCTACAATGAGCAGTTCTTC
TRBJ2-2 TRBD1 many TRBV28 CASNPTGPEYTGELFF TGTGCCAGCAATCCGACAGGGCCGGAGTACACCGGGGAGCTGTTTTTT
TRBJ2-5 TRBD2 many TRBV11-2 CASSLGLAGGYTYQETQYF TGTGCCAGCAGCTTAGGACTAGCGGGAGGTTATACGTACCAAGAGACCCAGTACTTC
TRBJ2-4 . many TRBV12-3/TRBV12-4 CASSFSGVAKNIQYF TGTGCCAGCAGTTTTTCAGGGGTCGCCAAAAACATTCAGTACTTC
TRBJ2-1 . many TRBV11-2 CASSPAVEQFF TGTGCCAGCAGCCCGGCGGTTGAGCAGTTCTTC
TRBJ2-7 TRBD1 . TRBV6-5 CASSFTGGDYEQYF TGTGCCAGCAGTTTTACAGGGGGTGACTACGAGCAGTACTTC
TRBJ2-3 TRBD2 many TRBV7-8 CASSFLAGRTDTQYF TGTGCCAGCAGCTTCCTAGCGGGGCGCACAGATACGCAGTATTTT
TRBJ2-1 TRBD2 many TRBV19 CASSPSGRANEQFF TGTGCCAGTAGTCCTAGCGGGAGGGCCAATGAGCAGTTCTTC
TRBJ1-2 . . TRBV4-3 CASSQGRGHGYTF TGCGCCAGCAGCCAAGGCAGGGGACATGGCTACACCTTC
TRBJ2-4 . few TRBV24-1 CATSLSGENIQYF TGTGCCACCAGTCTATCAGGGGAAAACATTCAGTACTTC
TRBJ2-7 . many TRBV12-3/TRBV12-4 CASSVLRTDEQYF TGTGCCAGCAGTGTCCTCCGTACAGACGAGCAGTACTTC
TRBJ2-7 TRBD1 few TRBV12-3/TRBV12-4 CASSKGTAYEQYF TGTGCCAGCAGCAAAGGGACAGCCTACGAGCAGTACTTC
TRBJ2-7 TRBD2 . TRBV18 CASSPTGGPHEQYF TGTGCCAGCTCACCCACGGGAGGGCCCCACGAGCAGTACTTC
TRBJ2-7 . many TRBV28 CASNGGQIPTYYEQYF TGTGCCAGCAACGGAGGACAGATACCGACTTACTACGAGCAGTACTTC
TRBJ1-1 . . TRBV20-1 CSARDPGQLDEAFF TGCAGTGCTAGAGATCCTGGACAGTTAGATGAAGCTTTCTTT
TRBJ1-1 . . TRBV12-3/TRBV12-4 CASSPRGETPGFF TGTGCCAGCAGCCCCCGGGGTGAGACCCCTGGTTTCTTT
TRBJ2-1 . few TRBV5-1 CASSGGGHPSSYNEQFF TGCGCCAGCAGCGGGGGGGGACACCCGAGCTCCTACAATGAGCAGTTCTTC
TRBJ2-6 . . TRBV20-1 CSASNAGANVLTF TGCAGTGCTAGTAACGCAGGGGCCAACGTCCTGACTTTC
TRBJ2-3 . few TRBV18 CASQAGSFTDTQYF TGTGCCAGCCAGGCCGGATCTTTCACAGATACGCAGTATTTT
TRBJ2-7 . many TRBV7-6 CASSPGISYEQYF TGCGCCAGCAGCCCCGGAATCTCCTACGAGCAGTACTTC
TRBJ2-1 . many TRBV12-5 CASGLVPSTTRRNEQFF TGTGCTAGTGGTTTGGTACCTTCGACGACTAGGAGGAATGAGCAGTTCTTC
TRBJ2-1 . . TRBV5-4 CASSLQGRSYNEQFF TGTGCCAGCAGCTTGCAGGGTAGATCTTACAATGAGCAGTTCTTC